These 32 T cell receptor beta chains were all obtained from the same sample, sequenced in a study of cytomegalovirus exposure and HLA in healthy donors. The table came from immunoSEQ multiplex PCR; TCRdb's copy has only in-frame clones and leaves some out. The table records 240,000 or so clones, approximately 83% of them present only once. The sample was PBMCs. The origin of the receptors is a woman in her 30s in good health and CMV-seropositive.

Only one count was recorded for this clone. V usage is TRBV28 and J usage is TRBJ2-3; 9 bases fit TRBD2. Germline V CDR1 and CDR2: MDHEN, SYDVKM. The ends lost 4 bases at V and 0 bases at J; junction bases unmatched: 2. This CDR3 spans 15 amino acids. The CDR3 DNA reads TGTGCCAGCAGTTGGACTAGCGTGAGCACAGATACGCAGTATTTT. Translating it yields CASSWTSVSTDTQYF.

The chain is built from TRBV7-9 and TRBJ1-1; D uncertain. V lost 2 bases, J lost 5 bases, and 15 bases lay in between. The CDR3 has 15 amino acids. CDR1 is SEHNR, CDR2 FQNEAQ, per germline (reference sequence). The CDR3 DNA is TGTGCCAGCAGCTTACCCATTGGACGGGGAACTGAAGCTTTCTTT. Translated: CASSLPIGRGTEAFF.

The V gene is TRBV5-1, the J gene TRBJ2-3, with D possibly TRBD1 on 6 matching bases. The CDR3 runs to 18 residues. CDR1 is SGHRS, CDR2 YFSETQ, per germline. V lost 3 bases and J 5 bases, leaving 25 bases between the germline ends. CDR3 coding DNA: TGCGCCAGCAGCTGGGGGCCCCTGGGACGGCTTGGGGAAGATACGCAGTATTTT. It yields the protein CASSWGPLGRLGEDTQYF. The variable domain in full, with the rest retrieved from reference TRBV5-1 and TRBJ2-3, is KAGVTQTPRYLIKTRGQQVTLSCSPISGHRSVSWYQQTPGQGLQFLFEYFSETQRNKGNFPGRFSGRQFSNSRSEMNVSTLELGDSALYLCASSWGPLGRLGEDTQYFGPGTRLTVL.

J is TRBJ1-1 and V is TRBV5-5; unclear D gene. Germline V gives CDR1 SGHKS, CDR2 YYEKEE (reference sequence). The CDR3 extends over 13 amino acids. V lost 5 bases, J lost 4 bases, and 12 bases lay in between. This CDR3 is CASSFDIFTEAFF. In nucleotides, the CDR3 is TGTGCCAGCAGTTTCGACATATTCACTGAAGCTTTCTTT.

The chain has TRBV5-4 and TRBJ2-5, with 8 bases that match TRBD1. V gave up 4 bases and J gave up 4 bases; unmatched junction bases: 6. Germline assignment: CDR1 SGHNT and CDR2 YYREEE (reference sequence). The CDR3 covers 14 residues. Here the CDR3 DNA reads TGTGCCAGCAGCATGGGACAGGTGGGAGAGACCCAGTACTTC. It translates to CASSMGQVGETQYF.

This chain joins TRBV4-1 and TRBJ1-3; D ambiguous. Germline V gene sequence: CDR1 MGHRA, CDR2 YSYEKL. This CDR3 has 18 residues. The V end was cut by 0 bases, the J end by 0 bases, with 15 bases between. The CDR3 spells CASSQEAPGLFSGNTIYF. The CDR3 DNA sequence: TGCGCCAGCAGCCAAGAGGCCCCCGGACTGTTCTCTGGAAACACCATATATTTT.

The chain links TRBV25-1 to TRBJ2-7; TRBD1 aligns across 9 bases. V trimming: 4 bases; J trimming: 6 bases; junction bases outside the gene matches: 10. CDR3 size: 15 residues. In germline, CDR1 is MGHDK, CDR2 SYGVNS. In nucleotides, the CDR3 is TGTGCCAGCAGTGCTCCGGGACAGGGAAAGGGCGAGCAGTACTTC. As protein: CASSAPGQGKGEQYF.

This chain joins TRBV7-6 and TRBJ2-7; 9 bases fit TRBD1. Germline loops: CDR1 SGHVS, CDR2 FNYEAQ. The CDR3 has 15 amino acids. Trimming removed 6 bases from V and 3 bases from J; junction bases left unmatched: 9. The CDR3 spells CASSLGQGPFYEQYF. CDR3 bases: TGTGCCAGCAGTTTGGGACAGGGACCCTTCTACGAGCAGTACTTC.

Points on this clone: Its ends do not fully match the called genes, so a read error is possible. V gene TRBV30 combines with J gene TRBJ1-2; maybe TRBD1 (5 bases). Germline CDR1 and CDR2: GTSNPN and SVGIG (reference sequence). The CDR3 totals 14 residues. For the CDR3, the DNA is TGTGCCCGGAGAGGGGAGGGGAATTTCTATGGCTACACCTTC. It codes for CARRGEGNFYGYTF.

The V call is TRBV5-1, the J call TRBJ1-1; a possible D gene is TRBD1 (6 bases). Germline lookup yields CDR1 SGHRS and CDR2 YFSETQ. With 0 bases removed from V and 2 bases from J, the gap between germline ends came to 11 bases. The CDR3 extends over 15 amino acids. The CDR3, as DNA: TGCGCCAGCAGCTTGGACGCAGGGGATAACACTGAAGCTTTCTTT. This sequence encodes CASSLDAGDNTEAFF.

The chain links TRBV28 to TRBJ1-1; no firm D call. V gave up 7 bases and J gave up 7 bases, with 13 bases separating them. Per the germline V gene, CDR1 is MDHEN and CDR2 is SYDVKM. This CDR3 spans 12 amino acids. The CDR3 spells CASTSGLHEAFF. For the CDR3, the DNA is TGTGCCAGCACCTCTGGGCTACATGAAGCTTTCTTT.

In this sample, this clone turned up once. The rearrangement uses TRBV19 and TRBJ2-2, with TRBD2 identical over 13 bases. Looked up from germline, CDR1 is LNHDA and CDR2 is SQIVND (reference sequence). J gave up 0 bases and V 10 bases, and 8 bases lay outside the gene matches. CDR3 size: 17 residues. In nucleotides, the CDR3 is TGTGCCACCCGGCAGGGACTAGCGGGGACGAACACCGGGGAGCTGTTTTTT. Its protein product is CATRQGLAGTNTGELFF. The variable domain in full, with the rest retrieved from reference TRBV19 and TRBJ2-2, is DGGITQSPKYLFRKEGQNVTLSCEQNLNHDAMYWYRQDPGQGLRLIYYSQIVNDFQKGDIAEGYSVSREKKESFPLTVTSAQKNPTAFYLCATRQGLAGTNTGELFFGEGSRLTVL.

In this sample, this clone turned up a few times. The CDR3 nucleotides read TGTGCCAGCAGTTTACGTAATGAAAAACTGTTTTTT. Amino acid sequence: CASSLRNEKLFF. V is TRBV28 and J is TRBJ1-4; D is uncertain. Trimming stripped 2 bases from V and 4 bases from J, with 2 bases between. Germline V gives CDR1 MDHEN, CDR2 SYDVKM. The CDR3 contains 12 residues.

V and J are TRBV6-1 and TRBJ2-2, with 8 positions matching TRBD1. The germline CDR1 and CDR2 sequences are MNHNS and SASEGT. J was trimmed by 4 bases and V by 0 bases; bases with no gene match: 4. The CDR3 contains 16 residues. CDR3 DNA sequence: TGTGCCAGCAGTGAAGCGGGACAGGACCTCACCGGGGAGCTGTTTTTT. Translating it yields CASSEAGQDLTGELFF.

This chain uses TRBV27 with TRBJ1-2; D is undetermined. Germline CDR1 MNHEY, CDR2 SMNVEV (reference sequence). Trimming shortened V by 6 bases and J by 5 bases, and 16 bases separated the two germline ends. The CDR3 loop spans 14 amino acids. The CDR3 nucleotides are TGTGCCAGCAGGCGGGATGGGGTCGGATATGGCTACACCTTC. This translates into CASRRDGVGYGYTF.

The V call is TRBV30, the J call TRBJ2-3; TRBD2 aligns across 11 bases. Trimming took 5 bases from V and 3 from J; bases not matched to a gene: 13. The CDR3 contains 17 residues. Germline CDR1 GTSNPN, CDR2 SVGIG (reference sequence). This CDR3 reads CAWDSGRAKSKTDTQYF. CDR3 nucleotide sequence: TGTGCCTGGGATAGCGGGAGGGCCAAATCGAAAACAGATACGCAGTATTTT.

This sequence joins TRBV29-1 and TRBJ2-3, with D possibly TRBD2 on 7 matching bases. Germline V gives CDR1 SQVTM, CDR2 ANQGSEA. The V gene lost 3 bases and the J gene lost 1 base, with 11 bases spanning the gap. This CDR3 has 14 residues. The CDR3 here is CSVESGGGTDTQYF. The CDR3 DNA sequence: TGCAGCGTTGAGTCGGGGGGCGGCACAGATACGCAGTATTTT.

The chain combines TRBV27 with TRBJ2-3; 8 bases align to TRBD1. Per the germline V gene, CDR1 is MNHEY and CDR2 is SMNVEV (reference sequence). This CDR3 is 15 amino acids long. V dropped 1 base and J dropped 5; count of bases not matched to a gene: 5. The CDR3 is CASSLYRGSIDTQYF. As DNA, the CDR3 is TGTGCCAGCAGTTTATACAGGGGGTCAATAGATACGCAGTATTTT.

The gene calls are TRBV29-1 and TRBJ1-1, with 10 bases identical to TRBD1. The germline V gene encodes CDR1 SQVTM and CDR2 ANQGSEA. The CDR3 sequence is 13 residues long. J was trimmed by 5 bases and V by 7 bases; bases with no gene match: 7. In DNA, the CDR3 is TGCAGCGCACCGGGACAGGGGTTGACTGAAGCTTTCTTT. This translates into CSAPGQGLTEAFF.

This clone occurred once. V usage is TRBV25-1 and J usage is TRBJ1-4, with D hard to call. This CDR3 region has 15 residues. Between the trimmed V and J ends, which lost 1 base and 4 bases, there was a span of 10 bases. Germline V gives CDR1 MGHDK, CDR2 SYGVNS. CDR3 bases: TGTGCCAGCAGTGAATTAGGACGGGGTAATGAAAAACTGTTTTTT. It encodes CASSELGRGNEKLFF.

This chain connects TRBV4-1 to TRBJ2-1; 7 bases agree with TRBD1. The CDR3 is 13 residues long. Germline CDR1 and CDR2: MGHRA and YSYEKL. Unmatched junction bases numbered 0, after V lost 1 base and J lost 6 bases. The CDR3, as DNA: TGCGCCAGCAGCCAAGCAGGGGGCAATGAGCAGTTCTTC. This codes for CASSQAGGNEQFF.

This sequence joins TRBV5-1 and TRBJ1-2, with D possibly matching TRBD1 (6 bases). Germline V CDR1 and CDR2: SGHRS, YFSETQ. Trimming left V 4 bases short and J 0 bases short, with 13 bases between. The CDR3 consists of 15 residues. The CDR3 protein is CASSPLQGANYGYTF. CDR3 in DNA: TGCGCCAGCAGCCCTCTACAGGGAGCTAACTATGGCTACACCTTC.

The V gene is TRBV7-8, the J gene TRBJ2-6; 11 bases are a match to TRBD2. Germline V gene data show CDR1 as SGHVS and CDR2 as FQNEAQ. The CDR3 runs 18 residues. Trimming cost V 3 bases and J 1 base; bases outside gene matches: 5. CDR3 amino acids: CASSLFGTSGSGANVLTF. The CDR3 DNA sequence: TGTGCCAGCAGCTTGTTTGGGACTAGCGGTTCTGGGGCCAACGTCCTGACTTTC.

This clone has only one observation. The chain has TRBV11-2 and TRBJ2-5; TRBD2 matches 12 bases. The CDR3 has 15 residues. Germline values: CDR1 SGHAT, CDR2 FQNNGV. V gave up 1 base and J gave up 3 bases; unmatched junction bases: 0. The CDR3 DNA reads TGTGCCAGCAGCTTAGGACTAGCGGGGGAAGAGACCCAGTACTTC. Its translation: CASSLGLAGEETQYF. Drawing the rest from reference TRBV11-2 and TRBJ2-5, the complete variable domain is EAGVAQSPRYKIIEKRQSVAFWCNPISGHATLYWYQQILGQGPKLLIQFQNNGVVDDSQLPKDRFSAERLKGVDSTLKIQPAKLEDSAVYLCASSLGLAGEETQYFGPGTRLLVL.

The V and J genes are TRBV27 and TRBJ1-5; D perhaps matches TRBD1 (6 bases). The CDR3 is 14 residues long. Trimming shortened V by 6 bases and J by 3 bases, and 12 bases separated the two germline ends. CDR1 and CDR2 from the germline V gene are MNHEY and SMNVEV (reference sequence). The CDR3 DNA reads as TGTGCCAGCAGAACTGGACAGTCCAATCAGCCCCAGCATTTT. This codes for CASRTGQSNQPQHF.

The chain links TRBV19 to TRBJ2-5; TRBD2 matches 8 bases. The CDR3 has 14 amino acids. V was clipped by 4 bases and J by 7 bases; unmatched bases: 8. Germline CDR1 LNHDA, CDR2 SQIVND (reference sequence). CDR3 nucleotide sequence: TGTGCCAGTAGTAAGCGAGCGGGAGAGGGGACCCAGTACTTC. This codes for CASSKRAGEGTQYF.

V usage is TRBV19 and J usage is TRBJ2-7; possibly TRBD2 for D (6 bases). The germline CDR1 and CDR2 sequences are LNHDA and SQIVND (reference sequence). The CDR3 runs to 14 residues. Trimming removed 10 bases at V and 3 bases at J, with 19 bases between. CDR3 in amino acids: CATSPGLTNYEQYF. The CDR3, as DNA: TGTGCCACCTCGCCGGGACTCACTAACTACGAGCAGTACTTC.

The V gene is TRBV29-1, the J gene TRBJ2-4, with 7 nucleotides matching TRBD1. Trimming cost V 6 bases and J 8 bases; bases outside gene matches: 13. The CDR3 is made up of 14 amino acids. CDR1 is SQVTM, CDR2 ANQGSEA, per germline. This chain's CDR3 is CSVRGETGADIQYF. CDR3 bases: TGCAGCGTGAGAGGGGAAACAGGGGCTGACATTCAGTACTTC.

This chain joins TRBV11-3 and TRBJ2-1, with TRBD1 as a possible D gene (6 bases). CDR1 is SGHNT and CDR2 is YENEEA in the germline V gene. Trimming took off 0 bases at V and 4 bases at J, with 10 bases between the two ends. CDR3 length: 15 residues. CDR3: CASSLEAQGYNEQFF. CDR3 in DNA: TGTGCCAGCAGCTTAGAGGCCCAGGGGTACAATGAGCAGTTCTTC.

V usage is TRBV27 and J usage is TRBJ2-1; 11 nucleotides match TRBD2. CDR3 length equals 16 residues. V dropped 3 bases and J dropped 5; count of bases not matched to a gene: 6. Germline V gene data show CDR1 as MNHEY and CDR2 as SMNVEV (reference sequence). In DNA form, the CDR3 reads TGTGCCAGCAGTTTTAGTTTAGCGGGAGGGGACAATGAGCAGTTCTTC. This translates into CASSFSLAGGDNEQFF.

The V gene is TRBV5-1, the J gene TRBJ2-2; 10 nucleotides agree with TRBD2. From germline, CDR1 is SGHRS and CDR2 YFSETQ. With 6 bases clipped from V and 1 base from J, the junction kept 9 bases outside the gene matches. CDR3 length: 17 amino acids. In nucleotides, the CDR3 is TGCGCCAGCACCGGATCCTTAGCGGGAGGGAACACCGGGGAGCTGTTTTTT. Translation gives CASTGSLAGGNTGELFF.

The CDR3, as DNA: TGCGCCAGCAGCCAGCTCACAGTCGTCTCTGGAAACACCATATATTTT. This encodes CASSQLTVVSGNTIYF. The V gene is TRBV4-1, the J gene TRBJ1-3; D not resolved. The CDR3 consists of 16 residues. V was pared by 3 bases and J by 0 bases, with 12 bases between. CDR1 is MGHRA and CDR2 is YSYEKL in the germline V gene.